This T cell receptor beta chain was identified during a study of blood T cell repertoires in COVID-19. Clones were sequenced by immunoSEQ multiplex PCR, and TCRdb holds only the in-frame ones, with some missing. Of fewer than 70,000 clones in the sample, roughly 87% were seen once. Germline V gives CDR1 MNHEY, CDR2 SVGEGT. The CDR3 is made up of 18 amino acids. V was clipped by 3 bases and J by 6 bases, with 27 bases between them. Material: peripheral blood. The V gene is TRBV6-2 or TRBV6-3, the J gene TRBJ2-7; unclear D gene. The source of this sequence is a man aged 50-60 years with active COVID-19. CDR3 in amino acids: CASSYNARVFPPTVEQYF. The CDR3 DNA reads TGTGCCAGCAGTTATAATGCTCGGGTTTTTCCCCCTACGGTCGAGCAGTACTTC.